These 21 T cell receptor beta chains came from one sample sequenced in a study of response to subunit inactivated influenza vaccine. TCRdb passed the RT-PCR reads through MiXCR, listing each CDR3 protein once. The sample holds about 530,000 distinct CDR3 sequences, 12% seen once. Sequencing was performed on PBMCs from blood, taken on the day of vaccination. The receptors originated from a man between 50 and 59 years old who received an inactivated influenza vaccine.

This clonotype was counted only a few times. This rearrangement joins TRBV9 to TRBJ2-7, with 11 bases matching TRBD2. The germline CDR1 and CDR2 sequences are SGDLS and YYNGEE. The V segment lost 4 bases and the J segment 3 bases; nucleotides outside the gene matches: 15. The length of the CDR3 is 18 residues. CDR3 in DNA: TGTGCCAGCAGCACCACTAGCGGGGGTGCTCTCCCCTACTACGAGCAGTACTTC. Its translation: CASSTTSGGALPYYEQYF.

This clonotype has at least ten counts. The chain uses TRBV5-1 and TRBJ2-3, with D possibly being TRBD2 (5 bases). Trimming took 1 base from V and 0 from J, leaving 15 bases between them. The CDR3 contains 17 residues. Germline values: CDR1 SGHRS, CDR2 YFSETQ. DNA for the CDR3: TGCGCCAGCAGCTTGTTATCAGCGGCGACTAGCACAGATACGCAGTATTTT. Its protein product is CASSLLSAATSTDTQYF.

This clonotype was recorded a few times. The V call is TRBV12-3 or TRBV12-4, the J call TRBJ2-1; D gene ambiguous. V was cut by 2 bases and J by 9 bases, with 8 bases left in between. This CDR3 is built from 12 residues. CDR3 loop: CASSLNRREQFF. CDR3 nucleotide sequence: TGTGCCAGCAGTTTAAATCGACGTGAGCAGTTCTTC.

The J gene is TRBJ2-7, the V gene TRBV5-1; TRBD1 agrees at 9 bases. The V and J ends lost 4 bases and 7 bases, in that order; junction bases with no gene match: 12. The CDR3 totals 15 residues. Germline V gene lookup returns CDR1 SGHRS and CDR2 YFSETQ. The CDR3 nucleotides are TGCGCCAGCAGCGAACAGGGGGCGTCGGGTTGGGAGCAGTACTTC. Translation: CASSEQGASGWEQYF.

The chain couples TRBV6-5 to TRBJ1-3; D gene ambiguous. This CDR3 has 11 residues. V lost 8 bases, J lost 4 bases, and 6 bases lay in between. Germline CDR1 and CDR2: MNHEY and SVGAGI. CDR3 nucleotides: TGTGCCAGCCGACACGGAAACACCATATATTTT. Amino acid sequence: CASRHGNTIYF.

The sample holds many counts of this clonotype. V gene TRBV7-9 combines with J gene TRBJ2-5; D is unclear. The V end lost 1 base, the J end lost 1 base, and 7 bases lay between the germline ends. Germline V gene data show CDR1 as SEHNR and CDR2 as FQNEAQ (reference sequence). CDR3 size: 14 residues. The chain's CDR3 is CASSLGGLQETQYF. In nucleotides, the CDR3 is TGTGCCAGCAGCTTAGGGGGTCTCCAAGAGACCCAGTACTTC.

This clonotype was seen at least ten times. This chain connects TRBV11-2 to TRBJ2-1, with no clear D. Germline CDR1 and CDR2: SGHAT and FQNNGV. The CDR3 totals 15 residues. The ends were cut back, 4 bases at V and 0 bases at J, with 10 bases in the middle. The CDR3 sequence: CASSSGRSSYNEQFF. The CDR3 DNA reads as TGTGCCAGCAGCTCCGGACGTAGCTCCTACAATGAGCAGTTCTTC.

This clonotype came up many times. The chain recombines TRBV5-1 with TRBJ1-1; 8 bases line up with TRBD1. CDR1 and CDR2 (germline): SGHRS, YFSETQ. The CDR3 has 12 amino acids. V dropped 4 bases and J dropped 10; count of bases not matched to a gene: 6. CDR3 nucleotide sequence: TGCGCCAGCAGCGAAGAAACAGGGGGAGCTTTCTTT. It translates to CASSEETGGAFF.

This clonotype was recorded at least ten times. For the CDR3, the DNA is TGTGCCAGCAGCTCGACCGGGTCCCACTCTGGAAACACCATATATTTT. As protein: CASSSTGSHSGNTIYF. The V call is TRBV7-2, the J call TRBJ1-3; D gene uncertain. V dropped 4 bases and J dropped 0 bases, with 13 bases sitting between them. CDR3 length equals 16 residues. Germline V CDR1 and CDR2: SGHTA, FQGNSA.

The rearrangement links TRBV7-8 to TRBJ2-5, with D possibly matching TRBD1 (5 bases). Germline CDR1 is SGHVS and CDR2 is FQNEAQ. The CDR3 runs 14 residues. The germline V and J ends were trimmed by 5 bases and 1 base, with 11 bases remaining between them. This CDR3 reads CASSMTVLQETQYF. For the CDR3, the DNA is TGTGCCAGCAGCATGACAGTACTCCAAGAGACCCAGTACTTC. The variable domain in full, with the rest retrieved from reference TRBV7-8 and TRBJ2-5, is GAGVSQSPRYKVAKRGQDVALRCDPISGHVSLFWYQQALGQGPEFLTYFQNEAQLDKSGLPSDRFFAERPEGSVSTLKIQRTQQEDSAVYLCASSMTVLQETQYFGPGTRLLVL.

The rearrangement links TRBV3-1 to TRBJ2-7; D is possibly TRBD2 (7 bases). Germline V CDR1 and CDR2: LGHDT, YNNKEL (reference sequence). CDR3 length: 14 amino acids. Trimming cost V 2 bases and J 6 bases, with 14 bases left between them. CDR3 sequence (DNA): TGTGCCAGCAGCCAACCCGGGGGGCTGGTCGAGCAGTACTTC. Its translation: CASSQPGGLVEQYF.

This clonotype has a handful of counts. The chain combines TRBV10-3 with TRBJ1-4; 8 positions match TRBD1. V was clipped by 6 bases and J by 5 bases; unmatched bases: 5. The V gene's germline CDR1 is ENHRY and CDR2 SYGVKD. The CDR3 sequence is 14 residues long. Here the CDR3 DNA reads TGTGCCATCAGAGGGACAGGACAAAATGAAAAACTGTTTTTT. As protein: CAIRGTGQNEKLFF.

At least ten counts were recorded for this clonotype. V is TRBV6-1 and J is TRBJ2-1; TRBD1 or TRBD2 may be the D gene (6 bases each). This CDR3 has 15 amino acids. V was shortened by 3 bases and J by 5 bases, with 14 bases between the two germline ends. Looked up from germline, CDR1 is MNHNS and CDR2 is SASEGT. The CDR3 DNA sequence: TGTGCCAGCAGTGACCCCGGGGGCGCGAACAATGAGCAGTTCTTC. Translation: CASSDPGGANNEQFF.

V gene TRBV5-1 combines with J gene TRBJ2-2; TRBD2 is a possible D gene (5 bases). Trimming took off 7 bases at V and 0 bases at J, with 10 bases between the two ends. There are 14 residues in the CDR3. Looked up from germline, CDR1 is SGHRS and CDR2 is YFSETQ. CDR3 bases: TGCGCCAGCGTGGGAGTCGCGAACACCGGGGAGCTGTTTTTT. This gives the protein CASVGVANTGELFF.

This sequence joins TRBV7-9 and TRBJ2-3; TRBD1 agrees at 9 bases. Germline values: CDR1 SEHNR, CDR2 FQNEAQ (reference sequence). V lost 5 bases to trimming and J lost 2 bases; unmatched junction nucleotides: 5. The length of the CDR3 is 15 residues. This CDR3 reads CASSPGDRATDTQYF. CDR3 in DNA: TGTGCCAGCAGCCCAGGGGACAGGGCCACAGATACGCAGTATTTT.

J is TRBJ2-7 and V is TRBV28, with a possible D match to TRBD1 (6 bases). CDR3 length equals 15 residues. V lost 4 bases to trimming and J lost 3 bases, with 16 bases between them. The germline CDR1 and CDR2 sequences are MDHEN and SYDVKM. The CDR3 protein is CASSSGQTHLYEQYF. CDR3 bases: TGTGCCAGCAGTTCCGGACAGACGCACCTCTACGAGCAGTACTTC.

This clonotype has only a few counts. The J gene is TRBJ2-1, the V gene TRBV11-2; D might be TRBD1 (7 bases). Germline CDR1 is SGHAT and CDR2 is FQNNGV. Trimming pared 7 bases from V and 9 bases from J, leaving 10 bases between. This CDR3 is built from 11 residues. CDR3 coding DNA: TGTGCCAGCACCCAGGGGGGTGAGCAGTTCTTC. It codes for CASTQGGEQFF.

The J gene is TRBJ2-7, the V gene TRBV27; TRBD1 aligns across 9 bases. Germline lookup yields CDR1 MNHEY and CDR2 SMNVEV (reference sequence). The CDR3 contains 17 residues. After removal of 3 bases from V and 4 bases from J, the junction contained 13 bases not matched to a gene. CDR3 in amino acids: CASSFRGTGLGIYEQYF. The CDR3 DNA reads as TGTGCCAGCAGTTTCCGTGGGACAGGGCTCGGTATTTACGAGCAGTACTTC.

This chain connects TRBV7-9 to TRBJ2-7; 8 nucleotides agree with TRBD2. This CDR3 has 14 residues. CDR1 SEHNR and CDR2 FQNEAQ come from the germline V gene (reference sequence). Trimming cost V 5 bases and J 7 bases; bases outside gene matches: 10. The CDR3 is CASSVGQGGREQYF. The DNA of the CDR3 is TGTGCCAGCAGCGTTGGACAAGGCGGGAGGGAGCAGTACTTC.

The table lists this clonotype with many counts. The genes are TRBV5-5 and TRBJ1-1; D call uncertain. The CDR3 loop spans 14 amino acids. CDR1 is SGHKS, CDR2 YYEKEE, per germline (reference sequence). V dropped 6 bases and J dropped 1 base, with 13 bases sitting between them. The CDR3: CASTSAPENTEAFF. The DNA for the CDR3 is TGTGCCAGCACCTCGGCCCCAGAGAACACTGAAGCTTTCTTT.

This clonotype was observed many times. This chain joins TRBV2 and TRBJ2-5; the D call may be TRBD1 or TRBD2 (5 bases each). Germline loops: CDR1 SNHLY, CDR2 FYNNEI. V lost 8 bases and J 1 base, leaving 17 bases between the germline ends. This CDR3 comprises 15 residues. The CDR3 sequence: CASGTHLEFQETQYF. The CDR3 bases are TGTGCCAGCGGGACCCATTTAGAGTTCCAAGAGACCCAGTACTTC. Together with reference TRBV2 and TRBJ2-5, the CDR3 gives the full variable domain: EPEVTQTPSHQVTQMGQEVILRCVPISNHLYFYWYRQILGQKVEFLVSFYNNEISEKSEIFDDQFSVERPDGSNFTLKIRSTKLEDSAMYFCASGTHLEFQETQYFGPGTRLLVL.